Each of the 25 T cell receptor beta chains below was sequenced from the same sample in a study of T cells after yellow fever vaccination (dated by TCRdb to about 2019). The library was produced with 5' RACE. The data were produced on an Illumina NovaSeq 6000. TCRdb reprocessing: public reads trimmed at Q25 with fastp, clones called with MiXCR, in-frame beta chains kept. For every CDR3 protein sequence, its rows merge into one entry that carries the most common genes and DNA. Here the sample has more than 80,000 distinct CDR3 sequences; about 5.8% occur a single time. Over 40% of the sample goes to the ten largest clones. Interpreted using the paper, the treatment or condition label stands for: live attenuated yellow fever vaccine strain. Here the sequenced sample was CD8+ T cells sorted from PBMCs, taken 10 days after the yellow fever booster vaccination. The receptors here all came from a man aged 18 to 30 who received the YFV17D yellow fever vaccine.

The chain uses TRBV29-1 and TRBJ2-3, with 8 positions matching TRBD2. V trimming: 5 bases; J trimming: 0 bases; junction bases outside the gene matches: 4. The CDR3 runs 14 residues. Germline-derived CDR1 and CDR2 are SQVTM and ANQGSEA. The CDR3 protein is CSVCASGSTDTQYF. The CDR3 nucleotides are TGCAGCGTTTGCGCTAGCGGGAGCACAGATACGCAGTATTTT.

CDR3 amino acids: CASISSGGLQYF. The DNA for the CDR3 is TGTGCCAGCATTTCTAGCGGGGGGCTCCAGTACTTC. The chain carries TRBV12-3 or TRBV12-4 and TRBJ2-5, with TRBD2 matching over 11 bases. The CDR3 contains 12 residues. Unmatched junction bases numbered 5, after V lost 7 bases and J lost 10 bases.

J is TRBJ1-1 and V is TRBV7-2, with D uncertain. This CDR3 is built from 13 residues. Germline values: CDR1 SGHTA, CDR2 FQGNSA. V was pared by 5 bases and J by 1 base, with 8 bases between. The CDR3 DNA is TGTGCCAGCAGCCCCGAGGGGAACACTGAAGCTTTCTTT. This gives the protein CASSPEGNTEAFF.

This chain links TRBV20-1 with TRBJ2-3; 8 bases are shared with TRBD2. The CDR3 sequence is 15 residues long. V lost 3 bases to trimming and J lost 1 base; unmatched junction nucleotides: 6. Germline CDR1 is DFQATT and CDR2 is SNEGSKA (reference sequence). CDR3 amino acids: CSARNLAGRTDTQYF. The CDR3 bases are TGCAGTGCTAGGAATTTAGCGGGGCGCACAGATACGCAGTATTTT.

This clonotype was seen at least ten times. J is TRBJ2-1 and V is TRBV7-9, with 7 nucleotides matching TRBD2. The CDR3 extends over 13 amino acids. CDR1 is SEHNR and CDR2 is FQNEAQ in the germline V gene (reference sequence). The V and J ends lost 7 bases and 7 bases, in that order; junction bases with no gene match: 7. CDR3 in DNA: TGTGCCAGCACCCTACTAGCGAATAATGAGCAGTTCTTC. Translation: CASTLLANNEQFF.

V and J are TRBV6-5 and TRBJ1-2, with D hard to call. The V gene's germline CDR1 is MNHEY and CDR2 SVGAGI. The ends were cut back, 10 bases at V and 7 bases at J, with 19 bases in the middle. The CDR3 totals 13 residues. The CDR3 region is CATREFQSGGYTF. The CDR3 nucleotides are TGTGCCACCCGGGAGTTCCAATCGGGTGGCTACACCTTC.

The chain joins TRBV4-3 to TRBJ1-6, with TRBD1 identical over 9 bases. The germline gives CDR1 LGHNA, CDR2 YSLEER. The CDR3 contains 17 residues. The junction had 4 bases not matched to a gene; V was cut back by 2 bases and J by 2 bases. CDR3 in DNA: TGCGCCAGCAGCCAAAGACAGGGGGACGCCTATAATTCACCCCTCCACTTT. Amino acids: CASSQRQGDAYNSPLHF.

This clonotype was observed once. V usage is TRBV11-3 and J usage is TRBJ1-1; the D gene is possibly TRBD1 (5 bases). The CDR3 consists of 15 residues. Germline values: CDR1 SGHNT, CDR2 YENEEA. Trimming stripped 5 bases from V and 4 bases from J, with 17 bases between. CDR3 amino acids: CASSPGAGLPTEAFF. CDR3 in DNA: TGTGCCAGCAGCCCGGGCGCAGGGTTACCCACTGAAGCTTTCTTT.

This clonotype has only a few counts. The genes are TRBV4-1 and TRBJ2-5, with TRBD2 matching over 7 bases. The V and J ends lost 4 bases and 5 bases, in that order; junction bases with no gene match: 13. There are 16 residues in the CDR3. CDR1 is MGHRA and CDR2 is YSYEKL in the germline V gene. The CDR3 spells CASSPRLAAGRETQYF. The CDR3 DNA reads TGCGCCAGCAGCCCCCGACTAGCCGCAGGACGGGAGACCCAGTACTTC.

In this sample, this clonotype turned up a few times. This chain connects TRBV7-9 to TRBJ2-5; 7 nucleotides line up with TRBD2. Per germline, CDR1 SEHNR and CDR2 FQNEAQ (reference sequence). This CDR3 contains 15 residues. V shed 5 bases and J 5 bases; nucleotides not matched to a gene: 11. DNA for the CDR3: TGTGCCAGCAGCGTTGGACTAGTTTCGAGTGAGACCCAGTACTTC. Residues: CASSVGLVSSETQYF.

This clonotype was observed a handful of times. V gene TRBV7-2 combines with J gene TRBJ2-7; D is tentatively TRBD1 or TRBD2 (5 bases each). The CDR3 spans 16 residues. The V gene's germline CDR1 is SGHTA and CDR2 FQGNSA. V was clipped by 4 bases and J by 4 bases, with 20 bases between them. The CDR3 sequence is CASSSPRTGTDYEQYF. CDR3 sequence (DNA): TGTGCCAGCAGCTCGCCGCGAACCGGGACGGATTACGAGCAGTACTTC.

A few counts support this clonotype. The chain is built from TRBV6-2 or TRBV6-3 and TRBJ2-1; 9 positions match TRBD2. The length of the CDR3 is 15 residues. Trimming removed 7 bases from V and 3 bases from J; junction bases left unmatched: 7. CDR1 and CDR2 from the germline V gene are MNHEY and SVGEGT. The chain's CDR3 is CASTPAGGRYNEQFF. The CDR3 nucleotides read TGTGCCAGCACCCCAGCGGGGGGCCGCTACAATGAGCAGTTCTTC.

This clonotype was seen a handful of times. This chain uses TRBV24-1 with TRBJ2-5; 12 nucleotides match TRBD1. Trimming took 3 bases from V and 5 from J; bases not matched to a gene: 6. CDR3 length equals 16 residues. From germline, CDR1 is KGHDR and CDR2 SFDVKD. The CDR3 is CATSDPGTGGAETQYF. The CDR3 DNA follows: TGTGCCACCAGTGATCCTGGGACAGGGGGCGCGGAGACCCAGTACTTC.

In this sample, this clonotype turned up a few times. The gene calls are TRBV12-3 or TRBV12-4 and TRBJ2-3; no reliable D call. The CDR3 spans 12 residues. The V and J ends lost 6 bases and 8 bases respectively, with 12 bases between them. This CDR3 is CASSDLVGTQYF. CDR3 sequence (DNA): TGTGCCAGCAGCGACCTAGTAGGTACGCAGTATTTT.

This clonotype has a handful of counts. This chain links TRBV7-3 with TRBJ2-3; a weak D match, TRBD2 (5 bases). The length of the CDR3 is 15 residues. V was cut by 2 bases and J by 3 bases, with 12 bases left in between. The germline gives CDR1 SGHTA, CDR2 FQGTGA. The CDR3 nucleotides are TGTGCCAGCAGCTTAGTCGAGGGATCGACAGATACGCAGTATTTT. Protein: CASSLVEGSTDTQYF.

There are a few counts of this clonotype. The genes are TRBV27 and TRBJ1-2, with 8 positions matching TRBD1. Germline V gene lookup returns CDR1 MNHEY and CDR2 SMNVEV (reference sequence). With V trimmed by 6 bases and J by 3 bases, 18 bases remained unmatched. This CDR3 is built from 18 residues. The CDR3 sequence: CASRSATDRDLTHYGYTF. The DNA for the CDR3 is TGTGCCAGCAGATCAGCCACGGACAGGGATTTGACTCACTATGGCTACACCTTC.

Many counts were recorded for this clonotype. This sequence joins TRBV4-3 and TRBJ1-4, with TRBD1 as a possible D gene (6 bases). CDR1 and CDR2 (germline): LGHNA, YSLEER. This CDR3 spans 17 amino acids. V was clipped by 0 bases and J by 5 bases, with 16 bases between them. The CDR3 DNA is TGCGCCAGCAGCCAAGAGACCCGTGGACAGTCAAATGAAAAACTGTTTTTT. Translating it yields CASSQETRGQSNEKLFF.

The chain combines TRBV19 with TRBJ1-5; D gene uncertain. From germline, CDR1 is LNHDA and CDR2 SQIVND (reference sequence). The CDR3 contains 14 residues. Trimming removed 2 bases at V and 5 bases at J, with 10 bases between. CDR3 sequence reads: CASSIIESDQPQHF. CDR3 DNA sequence: TGTGCCAGTAGTATAATTGAGAGTGATCAGCCCCAGCATTTT.

Many counts were recorded for this clonotype. This chain joins TRBV12-3 or TRBV12-4 and TRBJ2-7; 11 positions match TRBD2. After removal of 6 bases from V and 3 bases from J, the junction contained 7 bases not matched to a gene. The CDR3 consists of 15 residues. CDR3 residues: CASSDLAGGSYEQYF. In DNA, the CDR3 is TGTGCCAGCAGCGACCTAGCGGGGGGTAGCTACGAGCAGTACTTC.

The chain uses TRBV29-1 and TRBJ2-1; D possibly corresponds to TRBD1 (7 bases). V was clipped by 7 bases and J by 7 bases, with 14 bases between them. CDR1 SQVTM and CDR2 ANQGSEA come from the germline V gene. This CDR3 is 12 amino acids long. The CDR3 DNA sequence: TGCAGCGGGGGGGACAGCGGAAATGAGCAGTTCTTC. Its translation is CSGGDSGNEQFF.

The rearrangement links TRBV5-1 to TRBJ1-1, with D possibly being TRBD1 (5 bases). With 4 bases removed from V and 1 base from J, the gap between germline ends came to 20 bases. The CDR3 is 17 amino acids. Germline V gene lookup returns CDR1 SGHRS and CDR2 YFSETQ. The CDR3, as DNA: TGCGCCAGCAGCCCTCCTCAATATGGGACGGGGAACACTGAAGCTTTCTTT. Its translation is CASSPPQYGTGNTEAFF.

The J gene is TRBJ1-2, the V gene TRBV7-9; 7 nucleotides match TRBD1. V was pared by 2 bases and J by 8 bases, with 14 bases of the junction left unmatched. This CDR3 is 16 amino acids long. Germline CDR1 and CDR2: SEHNR and FQNEAQ (reference sequence). For the CDR3, the DNA is TGTGCCAGCAGCTTACCCCAGGGGGGCTCAGGAGGAGGCTACACCTTC. Protein sequence: CASSLPQGGSGGGYTF.

The rearrangement links TRBV28 to TRBJ2-2; D gene unclear. This CDR3 is built from 15 residues. Per the germline V gene, CDR1 is MDHEN and CDR2 is SYDVKM. Trimming shortened V by 3 bases and J by 5 bases, and 13 bases separated the two germline ends. The CDR3 region has the DNA TGTGCCAGCAGTTTCTCGATAATCCTTACCGGGGAGCTGTTTTTT. As protein: CASSFSIILTGELFF.

V and J are TRBV11-3 and TRBJ2-1, with D tentatively TRBD1 (5 bases). The CDR3 runs to 15 residues. Germline V gives CDR1 SGHNT, CDR2 YENEEA. Trimming pared 6 bases from V and 2 bases from J, leaving 14 bases between. The CDR3 sequence is CASSPQEATYNEQFF. The CDR3 DNA follows: TGTGCCAGCAGTCCACAGGAAGCCACCTACAATGAGCAGTTCTTC.

This clonotype has just a few counts. This chain links TRBV9 with TRBJ1-1; no clear D. The ends were cut back, 1 base at V and 0 bases at J, with 7 bases in the middle. CDR1 is SGDLS, CDR2 YYNGEE, per germline. This CDR3 contains 14 residues. The CDR3 DNA sequence: TGTGCCAGCAGCGTACGTGGGCTGAACACTGAAGCTTTCTTT. Residues: CASSVRGLNTEAFF.